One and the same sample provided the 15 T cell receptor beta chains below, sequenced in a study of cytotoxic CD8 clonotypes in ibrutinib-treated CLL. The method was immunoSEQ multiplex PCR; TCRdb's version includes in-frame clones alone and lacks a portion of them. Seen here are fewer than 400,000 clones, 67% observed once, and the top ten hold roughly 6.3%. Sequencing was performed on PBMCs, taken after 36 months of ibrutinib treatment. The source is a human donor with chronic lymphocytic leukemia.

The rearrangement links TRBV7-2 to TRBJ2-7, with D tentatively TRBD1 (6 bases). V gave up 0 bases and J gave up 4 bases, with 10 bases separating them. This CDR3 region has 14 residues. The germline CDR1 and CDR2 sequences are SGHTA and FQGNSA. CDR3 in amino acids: CASSLARTEYEQYF. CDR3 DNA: TGTGCCAGCAGCTTAGCACGGACAGAGTACGAGCAGTACTTC.

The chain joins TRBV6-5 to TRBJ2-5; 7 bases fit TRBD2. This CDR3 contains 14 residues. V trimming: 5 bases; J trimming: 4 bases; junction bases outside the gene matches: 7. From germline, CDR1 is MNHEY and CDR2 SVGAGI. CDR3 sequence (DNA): TGTGCCAGCAGTCCCGGGATAGCGGGAGAGACCCAGTACTTC. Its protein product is CASSPGIAGETQYF.

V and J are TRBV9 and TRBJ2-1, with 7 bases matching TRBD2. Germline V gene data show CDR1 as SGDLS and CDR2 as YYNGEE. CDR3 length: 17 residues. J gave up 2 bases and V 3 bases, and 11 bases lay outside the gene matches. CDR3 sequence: CASSDSTGRVTYNEQFF. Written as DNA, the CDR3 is TGTGCCAGCAGCGATTCCACGGGGAGGGTGACCTACAATGAGCAGTTCTTC.

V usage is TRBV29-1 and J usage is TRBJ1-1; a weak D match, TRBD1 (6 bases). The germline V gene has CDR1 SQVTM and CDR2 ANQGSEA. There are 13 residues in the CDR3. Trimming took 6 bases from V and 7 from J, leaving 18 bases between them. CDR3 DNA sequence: TGCAGCGTCGGTGGGGGGCCTCCTGATGAAGCTTTCTTT. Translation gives CSVGGGPPDEAFF.

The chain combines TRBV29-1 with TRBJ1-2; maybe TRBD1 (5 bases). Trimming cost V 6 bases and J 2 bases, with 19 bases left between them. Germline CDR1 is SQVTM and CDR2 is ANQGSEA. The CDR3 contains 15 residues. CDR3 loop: CSVNTIGQGNYGYTF. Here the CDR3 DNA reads TGCAGCGTGAATACAATAGGGCAGGGAAACTATGGCTACACCTTC. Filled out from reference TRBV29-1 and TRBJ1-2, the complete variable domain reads SAVISQKPSRDICQRGTSLTIQCQVDSQVTMMFWYRQQPGQSLTLIATANQGSEATYESGFVIDKFPISRPNLTFSTLTVSNMSPEDSSIYLCSVNTIGQGNYGYTFGSGTRLTVV.

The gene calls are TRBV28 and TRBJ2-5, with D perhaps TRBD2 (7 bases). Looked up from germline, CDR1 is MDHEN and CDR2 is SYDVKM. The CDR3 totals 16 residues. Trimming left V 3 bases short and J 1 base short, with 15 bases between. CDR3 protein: CASSFRARGAQETQYF. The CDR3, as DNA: TGTGCCAGCAGTTTTCGTGCTCGGGGGGCCCAAGAGACCCAGTACTTC. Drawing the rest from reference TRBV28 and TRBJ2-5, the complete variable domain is DVKVTQSSRYLVKRTGEKVFLECVQDMDHENMFWYRQDPGLGLRLIYFSYDVKMKEKGDIPEGYSVSREKKERFSLILESASTNQTSMYLCASSFRARGAQETQYFGPGTRLLVL.

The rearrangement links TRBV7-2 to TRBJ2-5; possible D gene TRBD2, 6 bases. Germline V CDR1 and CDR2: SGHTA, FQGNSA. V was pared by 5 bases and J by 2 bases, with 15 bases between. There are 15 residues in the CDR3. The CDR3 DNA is TGTGCCAGCAGCCCCGGCGGGACGGCACAAGAGACCCAGTACTTC. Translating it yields CASSPGGTAQETQYF. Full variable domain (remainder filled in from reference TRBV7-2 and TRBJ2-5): GAGVSQSPSNKVTEKGKDVELRCDPISGHTALYWYRQSLGQGLEFLIYFQGNSAPDKSGLPSDRFSAERTGGSVSTLTIQRTQQEDSAVYLCASSPGGTAQETQYFGPGTRLLVL.

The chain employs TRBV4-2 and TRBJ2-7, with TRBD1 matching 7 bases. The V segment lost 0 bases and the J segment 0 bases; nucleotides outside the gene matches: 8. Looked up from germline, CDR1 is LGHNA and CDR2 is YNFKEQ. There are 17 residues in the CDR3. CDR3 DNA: TGTGCCAGCAGCCAAGATTCTTGGGGACAGAGCTCCTACGAGCAGTACTTC. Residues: CASSQDSWGQSSYEQYF.

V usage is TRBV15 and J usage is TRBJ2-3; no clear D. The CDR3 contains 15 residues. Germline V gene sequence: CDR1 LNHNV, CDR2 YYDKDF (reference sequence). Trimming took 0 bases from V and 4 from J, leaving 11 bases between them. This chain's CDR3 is CATSRDRSGPDTQYF. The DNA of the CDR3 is TGTGCCACCAGCAGAGATCGGTCGGGCCCAGATACGCAGTATTTT.

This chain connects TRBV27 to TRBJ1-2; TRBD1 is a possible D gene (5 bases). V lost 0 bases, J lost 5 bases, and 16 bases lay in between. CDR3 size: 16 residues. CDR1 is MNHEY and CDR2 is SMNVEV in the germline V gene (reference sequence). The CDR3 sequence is CASSLSAPGTAYGYTF. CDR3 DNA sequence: TGTGCCAGCAGTTTATCAGCCCCCGGGACGGCTTATGGCTACACCTTC.

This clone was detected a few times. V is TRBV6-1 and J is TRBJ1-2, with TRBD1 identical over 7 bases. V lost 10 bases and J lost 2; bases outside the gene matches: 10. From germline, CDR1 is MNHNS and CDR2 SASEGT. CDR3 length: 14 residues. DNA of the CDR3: TGTGCCACACCACAGGGGCCCGTGAACTATGGCTACACCTTC. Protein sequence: CATPQGPVNYGYTF.

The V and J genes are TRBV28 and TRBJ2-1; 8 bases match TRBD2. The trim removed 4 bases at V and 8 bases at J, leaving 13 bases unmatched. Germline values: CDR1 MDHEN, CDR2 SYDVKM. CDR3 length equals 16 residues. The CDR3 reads CASSSPSGLGADEQFF. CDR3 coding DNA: TGTGCCAGCAGTTCTCCTTCGGGACTAGGGGCCGATGAGCAGTTCTTC.

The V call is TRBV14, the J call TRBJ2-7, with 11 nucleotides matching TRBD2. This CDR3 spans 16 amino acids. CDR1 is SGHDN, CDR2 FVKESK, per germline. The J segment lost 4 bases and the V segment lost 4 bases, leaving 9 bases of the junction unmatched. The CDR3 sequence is CASSRNAGLAAYEQYF. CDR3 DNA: TGTGCCAGCAGCCGAAACGCGGGACTAGCGGCTTACGAGCAGTACTTC.

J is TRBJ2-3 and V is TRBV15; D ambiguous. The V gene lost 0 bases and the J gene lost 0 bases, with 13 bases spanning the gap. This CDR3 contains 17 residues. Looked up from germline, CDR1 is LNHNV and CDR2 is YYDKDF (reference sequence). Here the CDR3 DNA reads TGTGCCACCAGCAGAGATAGTATAGGCGGTAGCACAGATACGCAGTATTTT. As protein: CATSRDSIGGSTDTQYF.

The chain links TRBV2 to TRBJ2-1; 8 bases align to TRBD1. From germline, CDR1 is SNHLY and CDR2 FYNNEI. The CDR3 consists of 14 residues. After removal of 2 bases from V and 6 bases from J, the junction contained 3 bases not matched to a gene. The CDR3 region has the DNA TGTGCCAGCAGTGAACGGACAGGGCGCAATGAGCAGTTCTTC. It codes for CASSERTGRNEQFF.